This T cell receptor beta chain emerged from a study of low-dose radiotherapy and immunotherapy resistance in tumors. The CDR3 length is 16 residues. After removal of 1 base from V and 3 bases from J, the junction contained 4 bases not matched to a gene. Germline-derived CDR1 and CDR2 are DFQATT and SNEGSKA (reference sequence). The time point: before trial treatment. The donors, trial participants, received nivolumab, ipilimumab, aspirin, low-dose cyclophosphamide and low-dose radiotherapy. Eligibility criteria specified advanced solid malignancies devoid of tumor-infiltrating lymphocytes. This clonotype was observed many times. Primers used for first-strand cDNA, a TRAV- and TRBV-specific set, covered both alpha and beta chains. TCRs were amplified for about 18 PCR cycles with a constant-region primer and V-primer adapter. In TCRdb, the reads were re-called with MiXCR into one record per CDR3 protein. This sample carries some 88,000 distinct CDR3 sequences, roughly a tenth of them seen once, and the ten largest clones take around 0.97%.

The chain combines TRBV20-1 with TRBJ2-1; 12 bases fit TRBD2. The sequence was obtained from a male donor with prostate cancer. The sequencing used PBMCs, collected before treatment. The CDR3 bases are TGCAGTGCTAGAGCTACTAGCGGGAGGAACTACAATGAGCAGTTCTTC. Translating gives CSARATSGRNYNEQFF.